Below, 27 T cell receptor beta chains from the same sample are listed, as sequenced in a study of Ad26.COV2.S vaccination and SARS-CoV-2 variants. Treatment indicated: 15 to 20 received Ad26.COV2.S at low or high dose, single or two shots; 5 received placebo; per-sample allocation not given. It was on day 63 after the first vaccine or placebo injection that samples were taken. TCRdb's table, derived via immunoSEQ multiplex PCR, lists solely in-frame clones and lacks some. In the table there are about 350,000 clones, 85% to 90% of which are singletons. Sample: peripheral blood, taken in a trial of Ad26.COV2.S vaccine versus placebo. All receptors come from a person between 18 and 59 years old who received the Ad26.COV2.S COVID-19 vaccine or a placebo.

The chain recombines TRBV9 with TRBJ2-5; D ambiguous. The CDR3 length is 15 residues. With 0 bases removed from V and 7 bases from J, the gap between germline ends came to 16 bases. The germline CDR1 and CDR2 sequences are SGDLS and YYNGEE. The CDR3 here is CASSVGGDGSRTQYF. CDR3 in DNA: TGTGCCAGCAGCGTAGGAGGAGACGGCTCGAGGACCCAGTACTTC. The whole variable domain, remainder taken from reference TRBV9 and TRBJ2-5, is DSGVTQTPKHLITATGQRVTLRCSPRSGDLSVYWYQQSLDQGLQFLIQYYNGEERAKGNILERFSAQQFPDLHSELNLSSLELGDSALYFCASSVGGDGSRTQYFGPGTRLLVL.

The chain combines TRBV6-2 or TRBV6-3 with TRBJ2-2, with D perhaps TRBD2 (5 bases). Germline CDR1 and CDR2: MNHEY and SVGEGT. With 6 bases removed from V and 5 bases from J, the gap between germline ends came to 10 bases. This CDR3 has 13 amino acids. CDR3: CASSPPGTGELFF. The DNA for the CDR3 is TGTGCCAGCAGCCCCCCGGGGACCGGGGAGCTGTTTTTT.

This chain uses TRBV9 with TRBJ1-4; 7 nucleotides align to TRBD1. Germline loops: CDR1 SGDLS, CDR2 YYNGEE. V was clipped by 2 bases and J by 5 bases; unmatched bases: 3. The CDR3 spans 14 residues. CDR3: CASSVGTENEKLFF. The CDR3 DNA follows: TGTGCCAGCAGCGTCGGGACAGAGAATGAAAAACTGTTTTTT.

The V gene is TRBV5-1, the J gene TRBJ1-6; D not resolved. This CDR3 spans 15 amino acids. Trimming took off 1 base at V and 2 bases at J, with 7 bases between the two ends. CDR1 is SGHRS and CDR2 is YFSETQ in the germline V gene. CDR3: CASSLTGTYNSPLHF. The CDR3 coding sequence is TGCGCCAGCAGCTTGACGGGGACCTATAATTCACCCCTCCACTTT.

The V gene is TRBV28, the J gene TRBJ2-1, with 7 bases identical to TRBD2. With V trimmed by 3 bases and J by 9 bases, 14 bases remained unmatched. Germline CDR1 is MDHEN and CDR2 is SYDVKM. The CDR3 sequence is 16 residues long. This CDR3 is CASSFWRERVGIEQFF. CDR3 DNA: TGTGCCAGCAGTTTTTGGCGGGAGAGGGTAGGGATTGAGCAGTTCTTC.

This sequence joins TRBV4-1 and TRBJ2-5, with D tentatively TRBD1 (6 bases). Germline V gene lookup returns CDR1 MGHRA and CDR2 YSYEKL. CDR3 length: 15 residues. V was pared by 0 bases and J by 9 bases, with 17 bases between. In DNA form, the CDR3 reads TGCGCCAGCAGCCAAGATCGGGCTAGGGGGACGGCCCAGTACTTC. Protein sequence: CASSQDRARGTAQYF.

The chain is built from TRBV19 and TRBJ1-2; unclear D gene. V lost 3 bases and J lost 4, with 18 bases in between. Germline values: CDR1 LNHDA, CDR2 SQIVND (reference sequence). The CDR3 length is 16 residues. The CDR3 loop is CASSIVRRSFPYGYTF. In DNA form, the CDR3 reads TGTGCCAGTAGTATTGTTAGGCGCAGCTTTCCCTATGGCTACACCTTC.

This chain connects TRBV19 to TRBJ1-3; D uncertain. This CDR3 is built from 13 residues. Looked up from germline, CDR1 is LNHDA and CDR2 is SQIVND (reference sequence). The V gene lost 3 bases and the J gene lost 4 bases, with 7 bases spanning the gap. This chain's CDR3 is CASSMVLGNTIYF. DNA for the CDR3: TGTGCCAGTAGTATGGTATTGGGAAACACCATATATTTT.

The chain joins TRBV5-1 to TRBJ2-3, with D hard to call. The CDR3 contains 12 residues. Trimming took off 3 bases at V and 1 base at J, with 3 bases between the two ends. The germline CDR1 and CDR2 sequences are SGHRS and YFSETQ. DNA of the CDR3: TGCGCCAGCAGCTACCGCACAGATACGCAGTATTTT. Protein: CASSYRTDTQYF.

The chain recombines TRBV28 with TRBJ1-6; D gene uncertain. There are 16 residues in the CDR3. Germline loops: CDR1 MDHEN, CDR2 SYDVKM. V lost 3 bases to trimming and J lost 7 bases, with 16 bases between them. The CDR3 nucleotides read TGTGCCAGCAGTTTCTTTGGCAGCTCGATAAATTCACCCCTCCACTTT. Its translation: CASSFFGSSINSPLHF.

This clone has just one count. The chain couples TRBV5-4 to TRBJ2-3; TRBD1 agrees at 8 bases. V shed 3 bases, J shed 1 base, and the junction held 13 bases outside the gene matches. The CDR3 runs to 18 residues. Germline CDR1 is SGHNT and CDR2 is YYREEE (reference sequence). CDR3 loop: CASSWGHRGIGGTDTQYF. The CDR3 bases are TGTGCCAGCAGCTGGGGTCACAGGGGGATAGGGGGCACAGATACGCAGTATTTT.

The chain recombines TRBV24-1 with TRBJ2-7, with 7 bases matching TRBD2. V lost 2 bases to trimming and J lost 4 bases; unmatched junction nucleotides: 7. This CDR3 spans 15 amino acids. CDR1 KGHDR and CDR2 SFDVKD come from the germline V gene. CDR3 region: CATSDSSTSSYEQYF. The CDR3 DNA reads TGTGCCACCAGTGATTCGTCGACTAGCTCTTACGAGCAGTACTTC.

The chain has TRBV9 and TRBJ1-1; D is possibly TRBD1 (5 bases). CDR3 length: 14 amino acids. V shed 5 bases and J shed 2 bases, with 13 bases lying between them. Per germline, CDR1 SGDLS and CDR2 YYNGEE. The CDR3 DNA reads as TGTGCCAGCAGTCCCACCGACAGTAACACTGAAGCTTTCTTT. Translating gives CASSPTDSNTEAFF.

The rearrangement uses TRBV3-1 (or the pseudogene TRBV3-2) and TRBJ1-3; D is perhaps TRBD1 (5 bases). The V and J ends lost 2 bases and 2 bases respectively, with 7 bases between them. The germline V gene encodes CDR1 LGHDT and CDR2 YNNKEL (reference sequence). The CDR3 is 14 amino acids. CDR3 region: CASSQRGAGNTIYF. The DNA for the CDR3 is TGTGCCAGCAGCCAAAGGGGAGCTGGAAACACCATATATTTT.

The chain combines TRBV2 with TRBJ2-7; maybe TRBD2 (5 bases). This CDR3 has 13 residues. V lost 3 bases and J 5 bases, leaving 11 bases between the germline ends. The germline gives CDR1 SNHLY, CDR2 FYNNEI. The CDR3 coding sequence is TGTGCCAGCAGTGAGAGGGTATGGCACGAGCAGTACTTC. Translated, it gives CASSERVWHEQYF.

This chain uses TRBV2 with TRBJ2-5; D ambiguous. This CDR3 is built from 12 residues. V was pared by 7 bases and J by 0 bases, with 6 bases between. Looked up from germline, CDR1 is SNHLY and CDR2 is FYNNEI. The CDR3, as DNA: TGTGCCAGCAAACGCTACCAAGAGACCCAGTACTTC. Amino acids: CASKRYQETQYF.

This chain joins TRBV2 and TRBJ1-2; TRBD1 might be the D (5 bases). V was cut by 0 bases and J by 4 bases, with 15 bases left in between. The length of the CDR3 is 16 residues. CDR1 is SNHLY, CDR2 FYNNEI, per germline. The DNA of the CDR3 is TGTGCCAGCAGTGAAGCGCCGATAGGGGTTGGCTATGGCTACACCTTC. Translating it yields CASSEAPIGVGYGYTF.

This clone occurred once. The chain has TRBV6-1 and TRBJ2-2; D unclear. Between the trimmed V and J ends, which lost 3 bases and 6 bases, there was a span of 8 bases. The CDR3 has 13 residues. Germline loops: CDR1 MNHNS, CDR2 SASEGT. This chain's CDR3 is CASSDNWAGELFF. The CDR3 DNA follows: TGTGCCAGCAGTGATAATTGGGCCGGGGAGCTGTTTTTT.

This clone was observed a single time. V usage is TRBV6-5 and J usage is TRBJ1-2; a weak D match, TRBD1 (6 bases). The CDR3 is 13 residues long. Germline V gene sequence: CDR1 MNHEY, CDR2 SVGAGI. Trimming cost V 6 bases and J 11 bases, with 19 bases left between them. The CDR3, as DNA: TGTGCCAGCAGCCCCACAGGGCAGGGGACGTACACCTTC. This gives the protein CASSPTGQGTYTF.

This clone appeared a single time. V usage is TRBV27 and J usage is TRBJ2-6, with D unclear. CDR1 is MNHEY and CDR2 is SMNVEV in the germline V gene (reference sequence). The CDR3 has 13 amino acids. The ends were cut back, 8 bases at V and 0 bases at J, with 5 bases in the middle. The CDR3 nucleotides read TGTGCCAGCGGTTACTCTGGGGCCAACGTCCTGACTTTC. Residues: CASGYSGANVLTF.

The V gene is TRBV6-7, the J gene TRBJ1-5; D is uncertain. TRBV6-7 is reported as an ORF; its role is uncertain. Deletions cut 0 bases from V and 0 bases from J, with 12 bases between. The CDR3 is 17 residues long. CDR3 sequence (DNA): TGTGCCAGCAGTTACTCGTTAACGGGCTCTAGCAATCAGCCCCAGCATTTT. Translation gives CASSYSLTGSSNQPQHF.

The chain couples TRBV5-6 to TRBJ2-1; 9 positions match TRBD1. Germline CDR1 and CDR2: SGHDT and YYEEEE. The CDR3 length is 15 residues. V shed 3 bases and J 9 bases; nucleotides not matched to a gene: 10. CDR3 region: CASSYRDREASEQFF. As DNA, the CDR3 is TGTGCCAGCAGCTACCGGGACAGGGAAGCGAGTGAGCAGTTCTTC.

The CDR3 spells CASSPVAGGDTQYF. The CDR3 DNA sequence: TGTGCCAGCAGTCCCGTAGCGGGAGGAGATACGCAGTATTTT. The chain joins TRBV6-5 to TRBJ2-3, with 10 bases fitting TRBD2. The CDR3 runs 14 residues. Per the germline V gene, CDR1 is MNHEY and CDR2 is SVGAGI. The trim removed 5 bases at V and 5 bases at J, leaving 4 bases unmatched.

The V and J genes are TRBV24-1 and TRBJ2-1; 9 bases agree with TRBD2. The CDR3 has 15 amino acids. J lost 4 bases, V lost 4 bases, and 4 bases had no gene match. Germline V gene sequence: CDR1 KGHDR, CDR2 SFDVKD. The CDR3 protein is CATSERLAEYNEQFF. In DNA form, the CDR3 reads TGTGCCACCAGTGAACGACTAGCGGAGTACAATGAGCAGTTCTTC.

The rearrangement links TRBV6-5 to TRBJ1-1; tentative D call: TRBD1 (6 bases). V lost 6 bases and J lost 0, with 11 bases in between. Germline V gene data show CDR1 as MNHEY and CDR2 as SVGAGI. The CDR3 contains 14 residues. The CDR3 nucleotides are TGTGCCAGCAGGGGACACCAGATGAACACTGAAGCTTTCTTT. This gives the protein CASRGHQMNTEAFF.

This clone came up a few times. The chain has TRBV7-9 and TRBJ2-5; TRBD2 might be the D (5 bases). There are 16 residues in the CDR3. In germline, CDR1 is SEHNR, CDR2 FQNEAQ (reference sequence). V dropped 1 base and J dropped 4 bases, with 16 bases sitting between them. This CDR3 is CASSLVGRVIGETQYF. DNA of the CDR3: TGTGCCAGCAGCTTAGTTGGGAGAGTCATAGGAGAGACCCAGTACTTC.

V usage is TRBV2 and J usage is TRBJ2-2; TRBD1 agrees at 7 bases. The germline V gene encodes CDR1 SNHLY and CDR2 FYNNEI. The CDR3 is made up of 16 amino acids. V trimming: 6 bases; J trimming: 5 bases; junction bases outside the gene matches: 12. The CDR3 coding sequence is TGTGCCAGCAGAGAGACAGGGATTGAATTAACCGGGGAGCTGTTTTTT. Encoded protein: CASRETGIELTGELFF. Drawing the rest from reference TRBV2 and TRBJ2-2, the complete variable domain is EPEVTQTPSHQVTQMGQEVILRCVPISNHLYFYWYRQILGQKVEFLVSFYNNEISEKSEIFDDQFSVERPDGSNFTLKIRSTKLEDSAMYFCASRETGIELTGELFFGEGSRLTVL.